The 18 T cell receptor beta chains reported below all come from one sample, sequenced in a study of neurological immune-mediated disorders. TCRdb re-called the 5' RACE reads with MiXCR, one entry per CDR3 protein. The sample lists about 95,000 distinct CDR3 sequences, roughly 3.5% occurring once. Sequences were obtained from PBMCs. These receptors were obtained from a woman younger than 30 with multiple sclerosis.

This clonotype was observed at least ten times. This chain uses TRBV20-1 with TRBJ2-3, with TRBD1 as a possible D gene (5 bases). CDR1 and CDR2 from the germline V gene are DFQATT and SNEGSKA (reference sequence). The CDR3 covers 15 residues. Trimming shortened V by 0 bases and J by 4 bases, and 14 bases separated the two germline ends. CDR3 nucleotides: TGCAGTGCTAGAGATCAGGGCAGGGTTGCAGATACGCAGTATTTT. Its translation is CSARDQGRVADTQYF.

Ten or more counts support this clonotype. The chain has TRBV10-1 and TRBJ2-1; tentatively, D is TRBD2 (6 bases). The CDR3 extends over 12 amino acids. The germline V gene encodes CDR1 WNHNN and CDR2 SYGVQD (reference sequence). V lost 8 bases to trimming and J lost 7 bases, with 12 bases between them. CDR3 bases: TGCGCCAGCGGCGCGGAGGGGAATGAGCAGTTCTTC. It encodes CASGAEGNEQFF.

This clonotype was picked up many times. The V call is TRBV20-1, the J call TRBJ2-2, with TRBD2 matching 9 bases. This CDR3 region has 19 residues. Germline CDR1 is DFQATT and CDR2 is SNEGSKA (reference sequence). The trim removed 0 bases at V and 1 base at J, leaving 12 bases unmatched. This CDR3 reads CSARDPSVAGALNTGELFF. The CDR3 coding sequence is TGCAGTGCTAGAGATCCCTCGGTAGCGGGGGCCTTGAACACCGGGGAGCTGTTTTTT.

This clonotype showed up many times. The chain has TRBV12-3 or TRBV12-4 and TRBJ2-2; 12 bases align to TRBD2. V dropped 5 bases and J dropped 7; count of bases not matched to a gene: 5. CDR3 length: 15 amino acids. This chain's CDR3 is CASSALAGGFGELFF. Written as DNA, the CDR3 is TGTGCCAGCAGTGCTCTAGCGGGGGGGTTCGGGGAGCTGTTTTTT.

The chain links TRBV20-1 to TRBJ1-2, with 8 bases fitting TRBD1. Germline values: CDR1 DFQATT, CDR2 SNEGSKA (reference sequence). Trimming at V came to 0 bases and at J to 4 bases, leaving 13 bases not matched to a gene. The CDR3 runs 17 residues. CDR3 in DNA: TGCAGTGCTAGAGATTCTATCGGACAGGGTGTTACCTATGGCTACACCTTC. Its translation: CSARDSIGQGVTYGYTF.

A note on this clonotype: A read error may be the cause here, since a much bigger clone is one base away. DNA for the CDR3: TGTGCCAGCAGTCCTTGGGACTTCTTCTACGTGCAGTACTTC. Translation: CASSPWDFFYVQYF. This chain links TRBV12-3 or TRBV12-4 with TRBJ2-7; weak D call: TRBD2 (6 bases). The CDR3 length is 14 residues.

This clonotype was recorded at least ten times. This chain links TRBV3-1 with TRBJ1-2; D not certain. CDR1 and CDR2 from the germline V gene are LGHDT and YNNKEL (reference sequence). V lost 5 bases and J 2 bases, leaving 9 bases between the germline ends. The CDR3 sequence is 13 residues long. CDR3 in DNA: TGTGCCAGCAGCGTCCACGGAAACTATGGCTACACCTTC. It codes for CASSVHGNYGYTF. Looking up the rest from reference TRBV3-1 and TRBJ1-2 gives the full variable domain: DTAVSQTPKYLVTQMGNDKSIKCEQNLGHDTMYWYKQDSKKFLKIMFSYNNKELIINETVPNRFSPKSPDKAHLNLHINSLELGDSAVYFCASSVHGNYGYTFGSGTRLTVV.

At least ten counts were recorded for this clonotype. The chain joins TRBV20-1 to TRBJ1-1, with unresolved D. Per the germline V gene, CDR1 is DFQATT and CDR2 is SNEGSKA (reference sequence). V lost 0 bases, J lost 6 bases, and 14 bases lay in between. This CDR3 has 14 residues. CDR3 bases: TGCAGTGCTAGAGATTCGCCGTCCGCCGCTGAAGCTTTCTTT. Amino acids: CSARDSPSAAEAFF.

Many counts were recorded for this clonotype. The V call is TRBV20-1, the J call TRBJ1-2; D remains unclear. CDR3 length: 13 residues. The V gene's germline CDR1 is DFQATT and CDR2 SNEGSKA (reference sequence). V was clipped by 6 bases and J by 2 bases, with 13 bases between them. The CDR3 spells CSAGVRRNYGYTF. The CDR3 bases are TGCAGTGCCGGGGTCAGGCGGAACTATGGCTACACCTTC.

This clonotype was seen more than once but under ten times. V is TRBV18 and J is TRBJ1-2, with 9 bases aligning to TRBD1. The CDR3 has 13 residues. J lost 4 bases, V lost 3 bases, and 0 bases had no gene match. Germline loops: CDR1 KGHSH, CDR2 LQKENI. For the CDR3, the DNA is TGTGCCAGCTCACCGGACAGGGGCTATGGCTACACCTTC. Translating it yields CASSPDRGYGYTF.

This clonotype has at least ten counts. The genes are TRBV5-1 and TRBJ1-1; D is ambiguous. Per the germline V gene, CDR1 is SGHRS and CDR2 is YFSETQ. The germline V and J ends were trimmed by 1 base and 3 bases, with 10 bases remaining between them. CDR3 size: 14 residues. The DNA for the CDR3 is TGCGCCAGCAGCTTGCTGGGTGCGGACACTGAAGCTTTCTTT. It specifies CASSLLGADTEAFF.

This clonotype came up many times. The CDR3 spells CASRKELGSRVFSTEAFF. CDR3 DNA sequence: TGTGCCAGCAGGAAGGAGTTGGGTTCCAGGGTCTTCAGCACTGAAGCTTTCTTT. The chain carries TRBV5-8 and TRBJ1-1; tentative D call: TRBD1 (5 bases). V was cut by 5 bases and J by 4 bases, with 27 bases left in between. Germline loops: CDR1 SGHTS, CDR2 YDEGEE. This CDR3 is built from 18 residues.

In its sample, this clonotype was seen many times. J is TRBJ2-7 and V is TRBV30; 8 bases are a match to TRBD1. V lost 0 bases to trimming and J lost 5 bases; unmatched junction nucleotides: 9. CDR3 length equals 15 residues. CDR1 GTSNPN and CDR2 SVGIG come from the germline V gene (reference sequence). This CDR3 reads CAWSVGGQGKNEQYF. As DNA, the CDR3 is TGTGCCTGGAGTGTCGGTGGACAGGGAAAGAACGAGCAGTACTTC.

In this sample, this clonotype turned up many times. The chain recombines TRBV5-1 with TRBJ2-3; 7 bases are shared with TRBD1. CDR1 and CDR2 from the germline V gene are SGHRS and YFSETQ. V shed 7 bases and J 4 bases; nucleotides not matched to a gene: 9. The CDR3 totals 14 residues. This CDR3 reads CASSGQGVPDTQYF. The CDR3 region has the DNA TGCGCCAGCTCCGGGCAGGGGGTCCCAGATACGCAGTATTTT.

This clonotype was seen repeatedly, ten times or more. The CDR3 DNA is TGTGCCAGCAGCTTAGGGCCGGGCGTCTTCGGGGATACGCAGTATTTT. Protein: CASSLGPGVFGDTQYF. The chain employs TRBV7-8 and TRBJ2-3; D is unclear. The CDR3 runs 16 residues. CDR1 is SGHVS, CDR2 FQNEAQ, per germline. Trimming shortened V by 1 base and J by 6 bases, and 17 bases separated the two germline ends.

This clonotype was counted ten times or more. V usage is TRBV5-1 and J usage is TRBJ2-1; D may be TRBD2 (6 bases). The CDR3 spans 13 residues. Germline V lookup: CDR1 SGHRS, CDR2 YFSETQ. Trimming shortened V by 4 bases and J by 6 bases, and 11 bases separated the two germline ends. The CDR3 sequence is CASSAGLSNEQFF. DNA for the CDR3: TGCGCCAGCAGCGCGGGACTTTCCAATGAGCAGTTCTTC.

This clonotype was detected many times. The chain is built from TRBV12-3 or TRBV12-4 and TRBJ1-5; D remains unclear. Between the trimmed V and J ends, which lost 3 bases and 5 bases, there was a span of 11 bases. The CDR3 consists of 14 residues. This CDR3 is CASSFGFGDQPQHF. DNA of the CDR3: TGTGCCAGCAGTTTCGGGTTTGGGGATCAGCCCCAGCATTTT.

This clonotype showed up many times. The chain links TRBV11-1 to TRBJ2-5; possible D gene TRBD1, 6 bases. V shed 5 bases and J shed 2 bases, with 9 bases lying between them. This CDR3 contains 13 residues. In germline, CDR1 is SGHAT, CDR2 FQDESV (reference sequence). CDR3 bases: TGTGCCAGCAGCCCGGACAGACAAGAGACCCAGTACTTC. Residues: CASSPDRQETQYF.